Listed below are T cell receptor beta chains from one sample, sequenced in a study of cytomegalovirus exposure and HLA in healthy donors. The method was immunoSEQ multiplex PCR; TCRdb's version includes in-frame clones alone and lacks a portion of them. In the table there are around 150,000 clones, roughly 75% of which are singletons. The specimen was PBMCs. The receptors here all came from a young man in good health. The CDR3 runs from the conserved cysteine through the conserved F or W. The order of the fields is J gene, V gene, D gene, clone size, CDR3 DNA, CDR3 protein. The D gene is left open where the match is weak. Size tells how often a clone was seen (once, few, many) or the class of an expanded clone, and some rows leave it out.

j_gene: TRBJ1-2
v_gene: TRBV6-6
d_gene: NA
abundance: few
CDR3nt: TGTGCCAGCATCCTCGATAGACAGAACTATGGCTACACCTTC
CDR3aa: CASILDRQNYGYTF

j_gene: TRBJ1-1
v_gene: TRBV27
d_gene: TRBD1
abundance: NA
CDR3nt: TGTGCCAGCAGTTTATCAGCCAGGGGGATTGGGAACACTGAAGCTTTCTTT
CDR3aa: CASSLSARGIGNTEAFF

j_gene: TRBJ2-3
v_gene: TRBV29-1
d_gene: NA
abundance: NA
CDR3nt: TGCAGCGTTGTCAGATCTGGCACAGATACGCAGTATTTT
CDR3aa: CSVVRSGTDTQYF

j_gene: TRBJ2-7
v_gene: TRBV4-3
d_gene: TRBD1
abundance: NA
CDR3nt: TGCGCCAGCAGCCAAGATCTCAGGGGGCTGCGGATCCACGAGCAGTACTTC
CDR3aa: CASSQDLRGLRIHEQYF

j_gene: TRBJ2-1
v_gene: TRBV6-4
d_gene: NA
abundance: NA
CDR3nt: TGTGCCAGCAGTGCATCGGGGAGAAATGAGCAGTTCTTC
CDR3aa: CASSASGRNEQFF

j_gene: TRBJ2-1
v_gene: TRBV7-9
d_gene: NA
abundance: NA
CDR3nt: TGTTCCAGCAGCTTGGTGGGGCCTGAGCAGTTCTTC
CDR3aa: CSSSLVGPEQFF

j_gene: TRBJ1-5
v_gene: TRBV18
d_gene: NA
abundance: NA
CDR3nt: TGTGCCAGCTCACCACGGGGGGGCAATCAGCCCCAGCATTTT
CDR3aa: CASSPRGGNQPQHF

j_gene: TRBJ2-5
v_gene: TRBV7-8
d_gene: NA
abundance: NA
CDR3nt: TGTGCCAGCAGCTTAGCAGGGGGAGTAGTCCAAGAGACCCAGTACTTC
CDR3aa: CASSLAGGVVQETQYF

j_gene: TRBJ2-3
v_gene: TRBV7-3
d_gene: NA
abundance: NA
CDR3nt: TGTGCCAGCAGTATGGGGGGATCTAGCACAGATACGCAGTATTTT
CDR3aa: CASSMGGSSTDTQYF

j_gene: TRBJ2-7
v_gene: TRBV28
d_gene: NA
abundance: few
CDR3nt: TGTGCCAGCAGTTTATCGAGATACGAGCAGTACTTC
CDR3aa: CASSLSRYEQYF

j_gene: TRBJ2-7
v_gene: TRBV6-5
d_gene: TRBD1
abundance: once
CDR3nt: TGTGCCAGCAGTTTACAGGGACAGAAGTACGAGCAGTACTTC
CDR3aa: CASSLQGQKYEQYF

j_gene: TRBJ1-2
v_gene: TRBV7-9
d_gene: NA
abundance: few
CDR3nt: TGTGCCAGCAGCTTAGGGGCGAACTATGGCTACACCTTC
CDR3aa: CASSLGANYGYTF

j_gene: TRBJ2-7
v_gene: TRBV5-1
d_gene: TRBD1
abundance: few
CDR3nt: TGCGCCAGCAGCTTACAGGGGACCAACTTGGGGGAGCAGTACTTC
CDR3aa: CASSLQGTNLGEQYF

j_gene: TRBJ2-4
v_gene: TRBV13
d_gene: NA
abundance: NA
CDR3nt: TGTGCCAGCAGTGGGCGGGGGACCCCCCCTAGGGGGGACATTCAGTACTTC
CDR3aa: CASSGRGTPPRGDIQYF

j_gene: TRBJ2-1
v_gene: TRBV7-3
d_gene: NA
abundance: NA
CDR3nt: TGTGCCAGCACCCTCAATGAGCAGTTCTTC
CDR3aa: CASTLNEQFF

j_gene: TRBJ1-2
v_gene: TRBV28
d_gene: TRBD1
abundance: NA
CDR3nt: TGTGCCAGCAGCTTGACAGGGGCGGGCTATGGCTACACCTTC
CDR3aa: CASSLTGAGYGYTF